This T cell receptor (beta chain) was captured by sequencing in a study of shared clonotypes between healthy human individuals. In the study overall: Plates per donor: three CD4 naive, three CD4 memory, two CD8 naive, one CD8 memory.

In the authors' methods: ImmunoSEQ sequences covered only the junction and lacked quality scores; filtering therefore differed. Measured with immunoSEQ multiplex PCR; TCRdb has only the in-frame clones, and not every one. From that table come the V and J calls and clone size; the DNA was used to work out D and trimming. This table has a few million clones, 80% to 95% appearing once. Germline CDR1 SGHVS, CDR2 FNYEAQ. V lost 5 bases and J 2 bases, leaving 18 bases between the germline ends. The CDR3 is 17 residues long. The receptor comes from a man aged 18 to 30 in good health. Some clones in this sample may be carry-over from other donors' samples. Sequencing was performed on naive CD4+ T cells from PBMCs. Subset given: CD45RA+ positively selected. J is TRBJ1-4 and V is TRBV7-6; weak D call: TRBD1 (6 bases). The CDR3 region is CASSERRGGGTNEKLFF. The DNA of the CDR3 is TGTGCCAGCAGCGAACGACGTGGGGGCGGCACTAATGAAAAACTGTTTTTT.